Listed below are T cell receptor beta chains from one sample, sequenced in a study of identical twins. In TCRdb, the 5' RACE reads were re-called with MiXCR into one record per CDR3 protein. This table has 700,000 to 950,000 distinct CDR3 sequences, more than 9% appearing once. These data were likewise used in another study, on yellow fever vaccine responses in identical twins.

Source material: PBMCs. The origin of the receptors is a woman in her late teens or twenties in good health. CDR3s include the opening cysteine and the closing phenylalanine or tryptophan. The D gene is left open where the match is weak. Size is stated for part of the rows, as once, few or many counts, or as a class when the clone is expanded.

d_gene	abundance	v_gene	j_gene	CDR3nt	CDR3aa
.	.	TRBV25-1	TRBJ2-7	TGTGCCAGCAGTGAAGCCGACTACGAGCAGTACTTC	CASSEADYEQYF
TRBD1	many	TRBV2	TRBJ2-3	TGTGCCAGCAGGGACAGGGTCACAGATACGCAGTATTTT	CASRDRVTDTQYF
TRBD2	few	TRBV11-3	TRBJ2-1	TGTGCCAGCAGCGAAGAACCGGGACTAGCGATCAACAATGAGCAGTTCTTC	CASSEEPGLAINNEQFF
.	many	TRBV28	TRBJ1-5	TGTGCCAGCAGTTTATTCGGCAGGGAGGGCAATCAGCCCCAGCATTTT	CASSLFGREGNQPQHF
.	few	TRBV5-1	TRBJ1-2	TGCGCCAGCAGCTTGGACAAGGGAAACTATGGCTACACCTTC	CASSLDKGNYGYTF
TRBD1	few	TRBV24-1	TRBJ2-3	TGTGCCACCGCAGACAGGGAAGATACGCAGTATTTT	CATADREDTQYF
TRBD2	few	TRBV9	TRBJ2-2	TGTGCCAGCAGCGTAGTGGTAATAGCGGGAGGCACCGGGGAGCTGTTTTTT	CASSVVVIAGGTGELFF
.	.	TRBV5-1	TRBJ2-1	TGCGCCAGCAGCTACAGCGGAGTCCCTAGGGATGAGCAGTTCTTC	CASSYSGVPRDEQFF
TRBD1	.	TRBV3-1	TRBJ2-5	TGTGCCAGCAGCCAAAACAGGGGTCAGGGAGAGACCCAGTACTTC	CASSQNRGQGETQYF
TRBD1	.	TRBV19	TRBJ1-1	TGTGCCAGTAGGAAAGGGACAGGTTTAAGGGGCACTGAAGCTTTCTTT	CASRKGTGLRGTEAFF
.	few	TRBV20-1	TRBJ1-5	TGCAGTGCTAGAGACACCGACAGGCCGAATCAGCCCCAGCATTTT	CSARDTDRPNQPQHF
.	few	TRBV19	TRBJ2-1	TGTGCCAGTAGTATACTCGGGACTGACTCCTACAATGAGCAGTTCTTC	CASSILGTDSYNEQFF
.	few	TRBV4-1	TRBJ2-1	TGCGCCAGCAGCCAAGATGGAACTCAATACAATGAGCAGTTCTTC	CASSQDGTQYNEQFF
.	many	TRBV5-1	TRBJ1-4	TGCGCCAGCAGCTTGGAGCTCCAGGGACCAAATGAAAAACTGTTTTTT	CASSLELQGPNEKLFF
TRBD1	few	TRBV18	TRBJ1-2	TGTGCCAGCTCACCCGGGACAGGGCAAGATGGCTACACCTTC	CASSPGTGQDGYTF
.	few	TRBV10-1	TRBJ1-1	TGCGCCAGCAGTGAAGGCCGGGGGAGCACTGAAGCTTTCTTT	CASSEGRGSTEAFF
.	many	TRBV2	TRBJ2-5	TGTGCCAGCAGGGACAACCAAGAGACCCAGTACTTC	CASRDNQETQYF
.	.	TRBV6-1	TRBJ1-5	TGTGCCAGCAGTAAGGACAGATCCGGCAATCAGCCCCAGCATTTT	CASSKDRSGNQPQHF
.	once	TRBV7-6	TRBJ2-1	TGTGCCAGCAGCTCCGGTGGGCGGGTGGATGAGCAGTTCTTC	CASSSGGRVDEQFF
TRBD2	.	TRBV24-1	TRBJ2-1	TGTGCCACCAGTGATATCGTGACTAGCGGGGGATCCTACAATGAGCAGTTCTTC	CATSDIVTSGGSYNEQFF
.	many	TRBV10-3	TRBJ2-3	TGTGCCATCAGCACAGGCACAGATACGCAGTATTTT	CAISTGTDTQYF
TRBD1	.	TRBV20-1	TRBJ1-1	TGCAGTGCTTTACCGGGACAGGGGGCCACTGAAGCTTTCTTT	CSALPGQGATEAFF
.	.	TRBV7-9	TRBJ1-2	TGTGCCAGCAGCTTACCTGAACAGGCCAGCTATGGCTACACCTTC	CASSLPEQASYGYTF
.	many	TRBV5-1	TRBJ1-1	TGCGCCAGCAGCTCCGGACCTGCGAACACTGAAGCTTTCTTT	CASSSGPANTEAFF
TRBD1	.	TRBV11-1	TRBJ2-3	TGTGCCAGCAGACAGCCGGGACAGGGAAAGGAGGCCACAGATACGCAGTATTTT	CASRQPGQGKEATDTQYF
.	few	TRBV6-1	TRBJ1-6	TGTGCCAGCAGTCCACGGGAGGGGTCAGGATCATATAATTCACCCCTCCACTTT	CASSPREGSGSYNSPLHF
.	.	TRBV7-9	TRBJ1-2	TGTGCCAGCAGCTACCCGACCCTCCGGGGCTATGGCTACACCTTC	CASSYPTLRGYGYTF
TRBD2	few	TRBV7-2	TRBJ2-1	TGTGCCAGCAGCTTCCAGAGTAGCGGGGGATTTAATGAGCAGTTCTTC	CASSFQSSGGFNEQFF
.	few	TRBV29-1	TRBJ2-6	TGCAGCGTTACTAGCTGGGGGGCCAACGTCCTGACTTTC	CSVTSWGANVLTF
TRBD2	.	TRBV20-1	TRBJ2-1	TGCTGTGCTAGAGTGCGCGGGGGGGCCCCGCGAGTTGAGCAGTTCTTC	CCARVRGGAPRVEQFF
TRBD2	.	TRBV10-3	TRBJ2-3	TGTGCCATCAGTGAGCGCTTGGAAGCGGGAAGCACAGATACGCAGTATTTT	CAISERLEAGSTDTQYF
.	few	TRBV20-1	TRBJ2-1	TGCAGTGCTAGTTCGTACGGGCAGCACCTAACCTACAATGAGCAGTTCTTC	CSASSYGQHLTYNEQFF
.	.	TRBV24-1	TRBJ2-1	TGTGCCACCAGTGACATACTAGTCAATGAGCAGTTCTTC	CATSDILVNEQFF
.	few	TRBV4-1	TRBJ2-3	TGCGCCAGCAGCCAGCGCACAGGGTCTAGAGATACGCAGTATTTT	CASSQRTGSRDTQYF
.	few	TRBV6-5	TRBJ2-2	TGTGCCAGCATTTCAGGGGCGAACACCGGGGAGCTGTTTTTT	CASISGANTGELFF
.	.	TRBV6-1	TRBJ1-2	TGTGCCAGCAGTGGGGCAGTATCCGGCTACACCTTC	CASSGAVSGYTF
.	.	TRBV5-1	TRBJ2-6	TGCGCCAGCAGCCCAGATTTAAGCTCTGGGGCCAACGTCCTGACTTTC	CASSPDLSSGANVLTF
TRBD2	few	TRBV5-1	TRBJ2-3	TGCGCCAGCGGTTTAGCGGGGACCACAGATACGCAGTATTTT	CASGLAGTTDTQYF
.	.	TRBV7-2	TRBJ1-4	TGTGCCAGCAGCCCGGACTATGGGTATGAAAAACTGTTTTTT	CASSPDYGYEKLFF
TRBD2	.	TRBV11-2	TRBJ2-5	TGTGCCAGCAGCCCAATAGCGGGGATGGTCCAAGAGACCCAGTACTTC	CASSPIAGMVQETQYF
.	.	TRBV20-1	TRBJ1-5	TGCAGTGCCCAGCAGGGGAGCAATCAGCCCCAGCATTTT	CSAQQGSNQPQHF
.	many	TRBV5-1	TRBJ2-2	TGCGCCAGCAGCCCGGGGATAGGACCGGGGGCCACCGGGGAGCTGTTTTTT	CASSPGIGPGATGELFF
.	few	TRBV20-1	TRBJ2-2	TGCAGTGCTAGGAGGCAGACGTTTAACACCGGGGAGCTGTTTTTT	CSARRQTFNTGELFF
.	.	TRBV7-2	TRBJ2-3	TGTGCCAGCAGCTTAGGGAACGGACCCACAGATACGCAGTATTTT	CASSLGNGPTDTQYF
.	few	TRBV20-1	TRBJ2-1	TGCAGCCTCCCTACCGGGCCTTCCAATGAGCAGTTCTTC	CSLPTGPSNEQFF
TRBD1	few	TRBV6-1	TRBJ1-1	TGTGCCAGCAGATTTGTGGACAGGGCAGCTTTCTTT	CASRFVDRAAFF
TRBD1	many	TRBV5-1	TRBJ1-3	TGCGCCAGCAGAACGGGACAGGGGGCCAACACCATATATTTT	CASRTGQGANTIYF
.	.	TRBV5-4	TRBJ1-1	TGTGCCAGCAGCTCAGGTTTTAACACTGAAGCTTTCTTT	CASSSGFNTEAFF